This paragraph covers one T cell receptor (beta chain) sequence. Its specificity is not known. This entry comes from a study of OX40 agonist ivuxolimab in advanced cancers. Whole-study context: It was ivuxolimab, an agonistic anti-OX40 (CD134) antibody, that patients were treated with.

Study-level points and caveats: In a subset of nonresponders, normalized T-cell clonal expansion was also low. Dosing at 0.1 to 3.0 mg/kg was accompanied by clonal expansion of CD4+ and CD8+ blood T cells by week 6. There were, on average, more expanded clones in CD8+ T cells than in CD4+.

The V gene end was trimmed by 5 bases and the J gene end by 3 bases; junction bases not matched to a gene: 6. The germline V gene has CDR1 SGHAT and CDR2 FQNNGV. CDR3 length equals 15 residues. TCRdb's copy holds only in-frame clones and misses some; the assay was immunoSEQ multiplex PCR. The sample contains tens of thousands of clones, around 83% of which appear only once. The chain combines TRBV11-2 with TRBJ2-5; 10 positions agree with TRBD2. This sample comprised CD4+ or CD8+ T cells sorted from blood, obtained in a trial of the OX40 agonist ivuxolimab. This TCR was sampled from an adult with an advanced solid tumor such as melanoma, head and neck, liver or kidney cancer. The CDR3 coding sequence is TGTGCCAGCAGCACCTGGACTAGCGGAGAAGAGACCCAGTACTTC. Its translation: CASSTWTSGEETQYF.